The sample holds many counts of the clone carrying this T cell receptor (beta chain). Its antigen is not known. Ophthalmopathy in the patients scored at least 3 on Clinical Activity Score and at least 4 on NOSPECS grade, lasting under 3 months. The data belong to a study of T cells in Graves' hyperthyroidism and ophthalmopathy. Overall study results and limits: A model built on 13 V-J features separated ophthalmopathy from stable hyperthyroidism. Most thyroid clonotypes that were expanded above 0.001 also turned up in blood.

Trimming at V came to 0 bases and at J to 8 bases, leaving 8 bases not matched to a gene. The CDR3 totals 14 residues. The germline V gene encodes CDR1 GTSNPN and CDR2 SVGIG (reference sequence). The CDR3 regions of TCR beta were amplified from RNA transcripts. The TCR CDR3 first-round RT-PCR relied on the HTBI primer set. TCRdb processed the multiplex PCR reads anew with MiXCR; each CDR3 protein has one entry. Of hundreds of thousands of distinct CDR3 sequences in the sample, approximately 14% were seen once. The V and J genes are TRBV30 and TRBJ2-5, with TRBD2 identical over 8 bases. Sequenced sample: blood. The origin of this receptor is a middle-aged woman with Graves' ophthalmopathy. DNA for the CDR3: TGTGCCTGGAGTGTACCAGCGGGAGCTGACACCCAGTACTTC. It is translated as CAWSVPAGADTQYF.